The 26 T cell receptor beta chains below were found in one sample sequenced in a study of breast tumors, draining lymph nodes, adjacent tissues. TCRdb redid the calling of the multiplex PCR reads with MiXCR, one entry per CDR3 protein. The sample consists of around 230,000 distinct CDR3 sequences, about 34% of them appearing once. The lymph nodes were axillary draining lymph nodes from breast cancer patients. Specimen: axillary lymph node tissue. These receptors were obtained from a female donor with breast cancer. Some clones in this sample may be carry-over from other donors' samples.

This sequence joins TRBV19 and TRBJ1-2; TRBD1 agrees at 11 bases. Per the germline V gene, CDR1 is LNHDA and CDR2 is SQIVND (reference sequence). CDR3 size: 14 residues. Germline trimming cut 4 bases from V and 7 bases from J; bases unmatched to any gene: 5. The DNA of the CDR3 is TGTGCCAGTAGTACCGGACAGGGGGCGTTTGGCTACACCTTC. Protein product: CASSTGQGAFGYTF.

About this clonotype itself: Lacking the conserved final phenylalanine or tryptophan, this CDR3 likely reflects a read error. This chain connects TRBV7-2 to TRBJ2-3, with no clear D. Trimming left V 4 bases short and J 0 bases short, with 8 bases between. This CDR3 is 14 amino acids long. Germline lookup yields CDR1 SGHTA and CDR2 FQGNSA. Here the CDR3 reads CASSSSVSTDTQYL. DNA for the CDR3: TGTGCCAGCAGCTCCTCAGTGAGCACAGATACGCAGTATCTT.

This clonotype has a count of ten or more. The rearrangement joins TRBV12-3 or TRBV12-4 to TRBJ1-2, with D perhaps TRBD1 (6 bases). V was trimmed by 3 bases and J by 2 bases, leaving 19 bases between them. The CDR3 totals 17 residues. In nucleotides, the CDR3 is TGTGCCAGCAGTTTGGGGGAACCAACAGGGTCCAACTATGGCTACACCTTC. Its translation: CASSLGEPTGSNYGYTF.

This clonotype was seen many times. The chain links TRBV30 to TRBJ2-1; TRBD2 might be the D (5 bases). The ends were cut back, 7 bases at V and 4 bases at J, with 17 bases in the middle. The CDR3 has 14 residues. Per the germline V gene, CDR1 is GTSNPN and CDR2 is SVGIG (reference sequence). This chain's CDR3 is CALGNSALYNEQFF. CDR3 sequence (DNA): TGTGCCTTGGGCAATAGCGCACTTTACAATGAGCAGTTCTTC.

This clonotype occurred many times. The rearrangement joins TRBV5-1 to TRBJ2-2, with a weak D call TRBD1 (5 bases). Germline values: CDR1 SGHRS, CDR2 YFSETQ. The ends were cut back, 4 bases at V and 0 bases at J, with 13 bases in the middle. This CDR3 has 16 amino acids. CDR3 nucleotides: TGCGCCAGCAGCCCGCGACAGAACCCGAACACCGGGGAGCTGTTTTTT. It encodes CASSPRQNPNTGELFF.

V usage is TRBV6-6 and J usage is TRBJ2-7; 8 bases fit TRBD2. This CDR3 has 15 amino acids. CDR1 and CDR2 from the germline V gene are MNHNY and SVGAGI (reference sequence). Losses at the gene ends were 2 bases for V and 3 bases for J; bases not matched to a gene: 6. The CDR3 region is CASSYGGGKIYEQYF. In nucleotides, the CDR3 is TGTGCCAGCAGTTACGGCGGGGGGAAAATCTACGAGCAGTACTTC.

The chain is built from TRBV11-2 and TRBJ2-6, with D hard to call. V was clipped by 7 bases and J by 2 bases, with 9 bases between them. The germline V gene has CDR1 SGHAT and CDR2 FQNNGV. The CDR3 runs to 14 residues. The CDR3 bases are TGTGCCAGCAAGAAGAGCCCTGGGGCCAACGTCCTGACTTTC. The encoded protein is CASKKSPGANVLTF.

The table lists this clonotype with many counts. The chain links TRBV24-1 to TRBJ2-5; D is possibly TRBD2 (6 bases). The V and J ends lost 7 bases and 5 bases respectively, with 19 bases between them. This CDR3 contains 15 residues. Germline V lookup: CDR1 KGHDR, CDR2 SFDVKD. The CDR3 bases are TGTGCCACCAGCCCGCTGGGAGGAGGGCCGGAGACCCAGTACTTC. Translated: CATSPLGGGPETQYF.

This clonotype was observed many times. This chain uses TRBV29-1 with TRBJ2-4; TRBD2 matches 8 bases. Germline assignment: CDR1 SQVTM and CDR2 ANQGSEA. The junction had 14 bases not matched to a gene; V was cut back by 4 bases and J by 6 bases. CDR3 length: 16 residues. The CDR3 sequence is CSVVVRATSAGNIQYF. The CDR3 DNA reads TGCAGCGTTGTAGTTCGGGCGACTAGCGCGGGAAACATTCAGTACTTC.

This clonotype came up many times. The rearrangement joins TRBV20-1 to TRBJ2-3, with 9 bases identical to TRBD1. This CDR3 has 16 residues. Germline V gene data show CDR1 as DFQATT and CDR2 as SNEGSKA (reference sequence). The V and J ends lost 3 bases and 3 bases, in that order; junction bases with no gene match: 10. Here the CDR3 reads CSARKSTGGRTDTQYF. The CDR3 DNA sequence: TGCAGTGCTAGGAAAAGTACAGGGGGCAGGACAGATACGCAGTATTTT.

V usage is TRBV20-1 and J usage is TRBJ2-7, with D tentatively TRBD1 or TRBD2 (5 bases each). The germline CDR1 and CDR2 sequences are DFQATT and SNEGSKA (reference sequence). With 3 bases removed from V and 4 bases from J, the gap between germline ends came to 10 bases. CDR3 size: 12 residues. The CDR3 DNA reads TGCAGTGCTAGGAGGGGAAAGTACGAGCAGTACTTC. As protein: CSARRGKYEQYF.

This clonotype has a count of ten or more. V is TRBV7-9 and J is TRBJ2-6; D not resolved. CDR3 length: 16 residues. V shed 1 base and J shed 0 bases, with 7 bases lying between them. The germline CDR1 and CDR2 sequences are SEHNR and FQNEAQ (reference sequence). This CDR3 reads CASSLERRSGANVLTF. CDR3 in DNA: TGTGCCAGCAGCTTAGAAAGGCGCTCTGGGGCCAACGTCCTGACTTTC.

As to this clonotype: Sequence at one end of the junction differs from germline and may be a read error. This chain connects TRBV5-8 to TRBJ2-6, with D perhaps TRBD1 (5 bases). The germline V gene encodes CDR1 SGHTS and CDR2 YDEGEE. CDR3 length equals 12 residues. The DNA of the CDR3 is TGTGCTAGCAGCTCTGGGGCCACCGTCCTGACTTTC. It specifies CASSSGATVLTF.

The table lists this clonotype with a few counts. V usage is TRBV18 and J usage is TRBJ2-2, with 9 bases matching TRBD2. Germline V lookup: CDR1 KGHSH, CDR2 LQKENI. V lost 7 bases, J lost 5 bases, and 11 bases stayed unmatched. The CDR3 loop spans 16 amino acids. The CDR3, as DNA: TGTGCCAGCTTACTCGTACTAGCGGGTAATACCGGGGAGCTGTTTTTT. Translation: CASLLVLAGNTGELFF.

In this sample, this clonotype turned up many times. The chain joins TRBV7-6 to TRBJ2-1, with 7 bases aligning to TRBD2. The V and J ends lost 1 base and 5 bases, in that order; junction bases with no gene match: 5. Germline V lookup: CDR1 SGHVS, CDR2 FNYEAQ. The CDR3 sequence is 15 residues long. Here the CDR3 DNA reads TGTGCCAGCAGCTTAGGCGGGAGAATCCACAATGAGCAGTTCTTC. The encoded protein is CASSLGGRIHNEQFF.

Details on this clonotype: This may be a read error, as it is one base from a much larger clone. The chain is built from TRBV6-1 and TRBJ1-2, with 7 nucleotides matching TRBD1. The CDR3 is 14 amino acids. From germline, CDR1 is MNHNS and CDR2 SASEGT. J was trimmed by 8 bases and V by 7 bases; bases with no gene match: 13. The CDR3 DNA follows: TGTGCCAGCAAGCAATGGGCGACAGGGCGCGGCTACACCTTC. The encoded protein is CASKQWATGRGYTF.

This clonotype was observed at least ten times. The genes are TRBV30 and TRBJ2-5; the D is unclear. This CDR3 has 14 residues. Germline CDR1 reads GTSNPN; CDR2 reads SVGIG (reference sequence). Trimming cost V 7 bases and J 2 bases, with 17 bases left between them. This CDR3 reads CASTPPGVQETQYF. The CDR3 region has the DNA TGTGCCTCCACCCCCCCAGGCGTACAAGAGACCCAGTACTTC.

This clonotype was seen repeatedly, ten times or more. V is TRBV28 and J is TRBJ2-7; D is tentatively TRBD1 or TRBD2 (5 bases each). From germline, CDR1 is MDHEN and CDR2 SYDVKM. The V end lost 2 bases, the J end lost 1 base, and 12 bases lay between the germline ends. The CDR3 is made up of 15 amino acids. The CDR3 region is CASSLPGTASYEQYF. The CDR3 region has the DNA TGTGCCAGCAGTTTACCGGGGACGGCGTCCTACGAGCAGTACTTC. The variable domain in full, with the rest retrieved from reference TRBV28 and TRBJ2-7, is DVKVTQSSRYLVKRTGEKVFLECVQDMDHENMFWYRQDPGLGLRLIYFSYDVKMKEKGDIPEGYSVSREKKERFSLILESASTNQTSMYLCASSLPGTASYEQYFGPGTRLTVT.

This clonotype was seen many times. A much larger clone lies a single base off, so this may be a read error. No conserved phenylalanine or tryptophan is present at the end of the CDR3, so a read error is the likely explanation. The limits of the CDR3 on the DNA are not certain, so only TCRdb's listed CDR3 is given. V usage is TRBV20-1 and J usage is TRBJ2-5; TRBD1 is taken as the D call from the table, unchecked against the DNA. Per the germline V gene, CDR1 is DFQATT and CDR2 is SNEGSKA (reference sequence). The CDR3 has 10 amino acids, counting both end residues. CDR3 residues: CSASRDGYFS.

This clonotype was picked up many times. J is TRBJ1-3 and V is TRBV5-1; TRBD1 is a possible D gene (6 bases). The CDR3 covers 15 residues. Germline CDR1 SGHRS, CDR2 YFSETQ. V lost 4 bases and J lost 4, with 15 bases in between. In DNA, the CDR3 is TGCGCCAGCAGCAGACTTACAGGGATAGGAAACACCATATATTTT. This gives the protein CASSRLTGIGNTIYF.

This clonotype was seen ten or more times. The gene calls are TRBV7-3 and TRBJ2-3, with 7 bases fitting TRBD2. Germline CDR1 SGHTA, CDR2 FQGTGA. The CDR3 is made up of 15 amino acids. V was clipped by 2 bases and J by 4 bases; unmatched bases: 6. The CDR3 coding sequence is TGTGCCAGCAGCTTATCGCCACTAGCGTCAGATACGCAGTATTTT. Its protein product is CASSLSPLASDTQYF. Full variable domain (remainder filled in from reference TRBV7-3 and TRBJ2-3): GAGVSQTPSNKVTEKGKYVELRCDPISGHTALYWYRQSLGQGPEFLIYFQGTGAADDSGLPNDRFFAVRPEGSVSTLKIQRTERGDSAVYLCASSLSPLASDTQYFGPGTRLTVL.

This clonotype was observed a few times. In this CDR3 the conserved last residue, phenylalanine or tryptophan, is missing, so a read error is likely. Because the CDR3's place on the DNA is in doubt, the DNA is left out and the CDR3 is given as listed by TCRdb. The chain carries TRBV5-1 and TRBJ1-2. Germline V gene sequence: CDR1 SGHRS, CDR2 YFSETQ. Inclusive of both ends, the CDR3 amounts to 15 amino acids. CDR3 region: CASSSRTEANYGYAL.

This clonotype was counted ten times or more. The genes are TRBV7-9 and TRBJ2-3, with 11 bases that match TRBD2. The CDR3 runs 15 residues. With 5 bases clipped from V and 2 bases from J, the junction kept 3 bases outside the gene matches. Germline CDR1 reads SEHNR; CDR2 reads FQNEAQ (reference sequence). As DNA, the CDR3 is TGTGCCAGCAGCAAGACTAGCGGGAACACAGATACGCAGTATTTT. Protein product: CASSKTSGNTDTQYF.

The chain recombines TRBV19 with TRBJ1-6; 7 bases map to TRBD1. Germline V CDR1 and CDR2: LNHDA, SQIVND (reference sequence). Trimming cost V 5 bases and J 0 bases; bases outside gene matches: 4. The CDR3 sequence is 16 residues long. The CDR3 here is CASSGTESSYNSPLHF. In DNA form, the CDR3 reads TGTGCCAGTAGTGGGACAGAGAGCTCCTATAATTCACCCCTCCACTTT.

The rearrangement joins TRBV6-6 to TRBJ1-1; D not resolved. The CDR3 spans 11 residues. Germline lookup yields CDR1 MNHNY and CDR2 SVGAGI (reference sequence). Trimming removed 6 bases from V and 3 bases from J, with 5 bases in between. The chain's CDR3 is CASRVDTEAFF. In DNA, the CDR3 is TGTGCCAGCAGGGTGGACACTGAAGCTTTCTTT.

The table lists this clonotype with many counts. V and J are TRBV30 and TRBJ2-5, with TRBD1 as a possible D gene (5 bases). Germline values: CDR1 GTSNPN, CDR2 SVGIG (reference sequence). Trimming removed 2 bases at V and 3 bases at J, with 7 bases between. The CDR3 sequence is 12 residues long. Here the CDR3 DNA reads TGTGCCTGGAGTCTAGGGGAAGAGACCCAGTACTTC. Amino acid sequence: CAWSLGEETQYF. Variable domain in full (rest from reference TRBV30 and TRBJ2-5): SQTIHQWPATLVQPVGSPLSLECTVEGTSNPNLYWYRQAAGRGLQLLFYSVGIGQISSEVPQNLSASRPQDRQFILSSKKLLLSDSGFYLCAWSLGEETQYFGPGTRLLVL.